These 25 T cell receptor beta chains were all obtained from the same sample, sequenced in a study of blood T cell repertoires in COVID-19. The assay was immunoSEQ multiplex PCR, and TCRdb's table has in-frame clones only and misses some. The sample includes roughly 500,000 clones, 89% seen only once; the top ten take around 0.9%. Sequencing was performed on peripheral blood. The receptors derive from a man younger than 35 with COVID-19, enrolled during active disease.

The chain carries TRBV18 and TRBJ1-5, with 7 nucleotides matching TRBD1. The germline gives CDR1 KGHSH, CDR2 LQKENI. Losses at the gene ends were 3 bases for V and 2 bases for J; bases not matched to a gene: 7. This CDR3 is built from 16 residues. CDR3 DNA sequence: TGTGCCAGCTCACCGGGGACAGATATGGGCAATCAGCCCCAGCATTTT. It yields the protein CASSPGTDMGNQPQHF.

The chain is built from TRBV7-2 and TRBJ2-1; 9 bases match TRBD2. This CDR3 spans 13 amino acids. V was pared by 1 base and J by 15 bases, with 7 bases of the junction left unmatched. Germline V gives CDR1 SGHTA, CDR2 FQGNSA. Here the CDR3 reads CASSLELAGFLFF. CDR3 bases: TGTGCCAGCAGCTTAGAACTAGCGGGCTTTCTGTTCTTC.

The chain uses TRBV12-3 or TRBV12-4 and TRBJ1-1; the D is unclear. The CDR3 consists of 13 residues. The V end lost 3 bases, the J end lost 1 base, and 6 bases lay between the germline ends. As DNA, the CDR3 is TGTGCCAGCAGTTTTTGGCAGAACACTGAAGCTTTCTTT. Encoded protein: CASSFWQNTEAFF.

This clone was counted between two and nine times. This chain connects TRBV5-1 to TRBJ1-2; a possible D gene is TRBD1 (5 bases). The CDR3 is made up of 13 amino acids. Trimming removed 4 bases at V and 5 bases at J, with 12 bases between. Germline loops: CDR1 SGHRS, CDR2 YFSETQ. The chain's CDR3 is CASSLPEGYGYTF. The CDR3, as DNA: TGCGCCAGCAGCCTACCGGAGGGGTATGGCTACACCTTC.

The chain uses TRBV6-6 and TRBJ2-7; TRBD1 is a possible D gene (6 bases). V was shortened by 6 bases and J by 4 bases, with 13 bases between the two germline ends. The CDR3 has 13 amino acids. The germline gives CDR1 MNHNY, CDR2 SVGAGI (reference sequence). Here the CDR3 DNA reads TGTGCCAGCAGCCACGGACAGACTTACGAGCAGTACTTC. It codes for CASSHGQTYEQYF.

CDR3 nucleotide sequence: TGTGCCAGCAGGATTATTAGCGGGAGGGAGACCCAGTACTTC. Translating it yields CASRIISGRETQYF. The chain uses TRBV5-6 and TRBJ2-5; 10 bases align to TRBD2. Germline V lookup: CDR1 SGHDT, CDR2 YYEEEE. CDR3 size: 14 residues. The trim removed 5 bases at V and 5 bases at J, leaving 6 bases unmatched. Drawing the rest from reference TRBV5-6 and TRBJ2-5, the complete variable domain is DAGVTQSPTHLIKTRGQQVTLRCSPKSGHDTVSWYQQALGQGPQFIFQYYEEEERQRGNFPDRFSGHQFPNYSSELNVNALLLGDSALYLCASRIISGRETQYFGPGTRLLVL.

The rearrangement links TRBV3-1 (or the pseudogene TRBV3-2) to TRBJ1-2, with TRBD1 identical over 7 bases. The V gene's germline CDR1 is LGHDT and CDR2 YNNKEL (reference sequence). V shed 2 bases and J 3 bases; nucleotides not matched to a gene: 0. CDR3 size: 13 residues. The CDR3 sequence: CASSQTGDYGYTF. CDR3 DNA sequence: TGTGCCAGCAGCCAAACAGGGGACTATGGCTACACCTTC.

The chain joins TRBV2 to TRBJ1-5, with D possibly TRBD1 on 6 matching bases. Trimming shortened V by 6 bases and J by 0 bases, and 15 bases separated the two germline ends. This CDR3 comprises 16 residues. CDR1 SNHLY and CDR2 FYNNEI come from the germline V gene. CDR3 sequence: CASSAQTGFSNQPQHF. The CDR3 nucleotides are TGTGCCAGCAGCGCCCAGACAGGATTTAGCAATCAGCCCCAGCATTTT.

The gene calls are TRBV11-2 and TRBJ1-1, with 9 positions matching TRBD1. The CDR3 totals 15 residues. V was pared by 5 bases and J by 5 bases, with 9 bases of the junction left unmatched. Germline V gene data show CDR1 as SGHAT and CDR2 as FQNNGV. As DNA, the CDR3 is TGTGCCAGCAGCCCACAGGGGGCGGCACGGACTGAAGCTTTCTTT. Translation: CASSPQGAARTEAFF.

CDR3 protein: CASSIRGEGRYEQYF. The CDR3, as DNA: TGTGCCAGTAGTATACGGGGAGAGGGTAGATACGAGCAGTACTTC. The rearrangement links TRBV19 to TRBJ2-7, with D tentatively TRBD2 (5 bases). V was trimmed by 2 bases and J by 4 bases, leaving 15 bases between them. The CDR3 length is 15 residues. The V gene's germline CDR1 is LNHDA and CDR2 SQIVND (reference sequence).

V is TRBV5-6 and J is TRBJ2-1, with 8 nucleotides matching TRBD2. The V gene's germline CDR1 is SGHDT and CDR2 YYEEEE. The CDR3 length is 14 residues. Losses at the gene ends were 4 bases for V and 2 bases for J; bases not matched to a gene: 2. CDR3 DNA sequence: TGTGCCAGCAGCCTTAGCGGGACCTACAATGAGCAGTTCTTC. Amino acid sequence: CASSLSGTYNEQFF.

The rearrangement joins TRBV19 to TRBJ1-2; D not certain. CDR3 length: 12 residues. CDR1 LNHDA and CDR2 SQIVND come from the germline V gene (reference sequence). Trimming took off 0 bases at V and 7 bases at J, with 6 bases between the two ends. The CDR3 region is CASSIEQSGYTF. As DNA, the CDR3 is TGTGCCAGTAGTATAGAACAGTCTGGCTACACCTTC.

J is TRBJ2-5 and V is TRBV29-1, with a possible D match to TRBD1 (6 bases). V was clipped by 0 bases and J by 6 bases, with 20 bases between them. The CDR3 sequence is 16 residues long. Germline CDR1 and CDR2: SQVTM and ANQGSEA. CDR3 sequence (DNA): TGCAGCGTTGAAGACCGCCGGAACAGGGTGACACAGACCCAGTACTTC. Translated, it gives CSVEDRRNRVTQTQYF.

CDR3 sequence reads: CASSLTDTEAFF. In DNA form, the CDR3 reads TGTGCCAGCAGCTTAACAGACACTGAAGCTTTCTTT. The rearrangement links TRBV11-2 to TRBJ1-1; D is unresolved. The length of the CDR3 is 12 residues. CDR1 SGHAT and CDR2 FQNNGV come from the germline V gene. The V gene lost 2 bases and the J gene lost 3 bases, with 4 bases spanning the gap.

The rearrangement uses TRBV5-4 and TRBJ2-5; TRBD1 matches at 8 bases. Germline values: CDR1 SGHNT, CDR2 YYREEE (reference sequence). The CDR3 loop spans 18 amino acids. Trimming at V came to 0 bases and at J to 3 bases, leaving 13 bases not matched to a gene. The CDR3 nucleotides read TGTGCCAGCAGCTTGGGCGCCGGCTCCGGGACAGGAAAAGAGACCCAGTACTTC. Encoded protein: CASSLGAGSGTGKETQYF. Filled out from reference TRBV5-4 and TRBJ2-5, the complete variable domain reads ETGVTQSPTHLIKTRGQQVTLRCSSQSGHNTVSWYQQALGQGPQFIFQYYREEENGRGNFPPRFSGLQFPNYSSELNVNALELDDSALYLCASSLGAGSGTGKETQYFGPGTRLLVL.

The chain links TRBV9 to TRBJ2-1; TRBD1 might be the D (6 bases). The length of the CDR3 is 14 residues. Germline lookup yields CDR1 SGDLS and CDR2 YYNGEE. Trimming pared 4 bases from V and 2 bases from J, leaving 10 bases between. This CDR3 is CASSQDRTYNEQFF. In nucleotides, the CDR3 is TGTGCCAGCAGCCAGGACAGAACCTACAATGAGCAGTTCTTC.

V and J are TRBV29-1 and TRBJ1-3; the match to TRBD1 covers 7 bases. CDR1 is SQVTM, CDR2 ANQGSEA, per germline. The CDR3 spans 15 residues. J lost 0 bases, V lost 5 bases, and 7 bases had no gene match. The CDR3 nucleotides read TGCAGCGTTCTCGCAGGGGGTCACTCTGGAAACACCATATATTTT. It translates to CSVLAGGHSGNTIYF.

This clone has a single count. V is TRBV24-1 and J is TRBJ2-2; TRBD1 agrees at 7 bases. With V trimmed by 4 bases and J by 4 bases, 8 bases remained unmatched. This CDR3 region has 16 residues. CDR1 is KGHDR, CDR2 SFDVKD, per germline. This CDR3 is CATSDAGGWVTGELFF. DNA for the CDR3: TGTGCCACCAGTGACGCAGGGGGTTGGGTCACCGGGGAGCTGTTTTTT.

Ten or more counts support this clone. V and J are TRBV6-4 and TRBJ1-1; a weak D match, TRBD1 (6 bases). CDR1 is MRHNA, CDR2 SNTAGT, per germline. Trimming stripped 8 bases from V and 1 base from J, with 14 bases between. The CDR3 has 14 amino acids. CDR3 nucleotides: TGTGCCAGCCGGCGGGCAGGGGAGAACACTGAAGCTTTCTTT. Translated, it gives CASRRAGENTEAFF.

The chain recombines TRBV6-5 with TRBJ2-7, with a possible D match to TRBD1 (5 bases). The CDR3 consists of 13 residues. Germline-derived CDR1 and CDR2 are MNHEY and SVGAGI. The V end was cut by 6 bases, the J end by 5 bases, with 14 bases between. The chain's CDR3 is CASRSQGWDEQYF. CDR3 nucleotide sequence: TGTGCCAGCAGGAGCCAGGGATGGGACGAGCAGTACTTC.

The rearrangement joins TRBV4-1 to TRBJ1-1, with a weak D call TRBD1 (6 bases). V gave up 4 bases and J gave up 0 bases, with 18 bases separating them. CDR3 length: 17 residues. Germline V gene lookup returns CDR1 MGHRA and CDR2 YSYEKL. The CDR3 DNA reads TGCGCCAGCAGCCCGAGATCAGGGGCTAGCATGAACACTGAAGCTTTCTTT. Amino acids: CASSPRSGASMNTEAFF.

V gene TRBV3-1 (or the pseudogene TRBV3-2) combines with J gene TRBJ1-5; TRBD1 agrees at 10 bases. Germline loops: CDR1 LGHDT, CDR2 YNNKEL (reference sequence). V was pared by 4 bases and J by 6 bases, with 6 bases of the junction left unmatched. The CDR3 covers 15 residues. CDR3 loop: CASSRRQGASQPQHF. DNA for the CDR3: TGTGCCAGCAGCCGGCGACAGGGGGCGAGTCAGCCCCAGCATTTT.

The CDR3 region has the DNA TGTGCCAGCAGCCAAGCTCAGGGATTGTCACCCCTCCACTTT. Amino acids: CASSQAQGLSPLHF. The J gene is TRBJ1-6, the V gene TRBV3-1 (or the pseudogene TRBV3-2), with D perhaps TRBD1 (5 bases). CDR3 size: 14 residues. Germline CDR1 and CDR2: LGHDT and YNNKEL (reference sequence). V was pared by 1 base and J by 10 bases, with 11 bases between.

This rearrangement joins TRBV6-5 to TRBJ2-1; no firm D call. The germline CDR1 and CDR2 sequences are MNHEY and SVGAGI. The CDR3 sequence is 15 residues long. The ends were cut back, 0 bases at V and 6 bases at J, with 12 bases in the middle. CDR3 DNA sequence: TGTGCCAGCAGTTACTCGAATCCCCCACTCAATGAGCAGTTCTTC. Protein product: CASSYSNPPLNEQFF.

This clone was recorded once. The chain employs TRBV6-5 and TRBJ2-7, with D tentatively TRBD2 (6 bases). The germline CDR1 and CDR2 sequences are MNHEY and SVGAGI. Deletions cut 3 bases from V and 3 bases from J, with 15 bases between. The CDR3 runs 15 residues. CDR3 DNA: TGTGCCAGCAGTTATGGGCAGGGAGGATTCTACGAGCAGTACTTC. This translates into CASSYGQGGFYEQYF.